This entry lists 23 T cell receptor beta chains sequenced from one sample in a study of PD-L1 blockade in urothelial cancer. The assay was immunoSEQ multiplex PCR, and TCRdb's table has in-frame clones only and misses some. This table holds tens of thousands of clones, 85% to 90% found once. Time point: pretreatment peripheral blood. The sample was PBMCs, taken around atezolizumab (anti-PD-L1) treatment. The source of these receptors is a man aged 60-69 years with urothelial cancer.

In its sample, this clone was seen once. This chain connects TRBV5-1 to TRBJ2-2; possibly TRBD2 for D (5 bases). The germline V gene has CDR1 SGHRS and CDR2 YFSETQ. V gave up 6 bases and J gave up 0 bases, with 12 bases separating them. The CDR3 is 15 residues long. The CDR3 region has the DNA TGCGCCAGCAAGTTTAGCGCGACGAACACCGGGGAGCTGTTTTTT. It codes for CASKFSATNTGELFF. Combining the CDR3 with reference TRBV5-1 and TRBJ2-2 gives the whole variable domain KAGVTQTPRYLIKTRGQQVTLSCSPISGHRSVSWYQQTPGQGLQFLFEYFSETQRNKGNFPGRFSGRQFSNSRSEMNVSTLELGDSALYLCASKFSATNTGELFFGEGSRLTVL.

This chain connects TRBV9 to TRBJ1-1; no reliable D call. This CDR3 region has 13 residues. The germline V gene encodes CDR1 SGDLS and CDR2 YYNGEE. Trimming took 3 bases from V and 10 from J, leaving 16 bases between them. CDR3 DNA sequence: TGTGCCAGCAGCGAATCGGCGCGGGCCCCAGCTTTCTTT. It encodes CASSESARAPAFF.

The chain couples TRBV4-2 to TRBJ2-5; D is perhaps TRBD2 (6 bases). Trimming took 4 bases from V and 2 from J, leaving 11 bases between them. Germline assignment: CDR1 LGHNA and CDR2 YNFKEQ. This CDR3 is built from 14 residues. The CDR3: CASSLGTQQETQYF. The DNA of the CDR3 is TGTGCCAGCAGCCTCGGGACTCAGCAAGAGACCCAGTACTTC.

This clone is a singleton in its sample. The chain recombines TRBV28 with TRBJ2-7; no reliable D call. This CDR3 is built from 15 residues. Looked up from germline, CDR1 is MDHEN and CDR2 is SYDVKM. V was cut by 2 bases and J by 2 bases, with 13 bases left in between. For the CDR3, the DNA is TGTGCCAGCAGTTTAATGTCTATAGTAACCTACGAGCAGTACTTC. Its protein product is CASSLMSIVTYEQYF.

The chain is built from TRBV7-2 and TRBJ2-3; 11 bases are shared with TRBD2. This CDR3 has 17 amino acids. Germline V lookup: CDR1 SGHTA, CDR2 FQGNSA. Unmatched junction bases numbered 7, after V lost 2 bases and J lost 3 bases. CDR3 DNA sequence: TGTGCCAGCAGCTTAACGATTAGCGGGAGGGATACAGATACGCAGTATTTT. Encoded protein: CASSLTISGRDTDTQYF.

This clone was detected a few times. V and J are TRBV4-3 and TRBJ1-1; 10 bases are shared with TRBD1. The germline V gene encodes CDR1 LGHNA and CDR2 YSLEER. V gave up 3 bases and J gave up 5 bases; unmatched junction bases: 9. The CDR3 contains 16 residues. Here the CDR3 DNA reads TGCGCCAGCAGCCAGGACGGGACAGGGGATAGTACTGAAGCTTTCTTT. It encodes CASSQDGTGDSTEAFF.

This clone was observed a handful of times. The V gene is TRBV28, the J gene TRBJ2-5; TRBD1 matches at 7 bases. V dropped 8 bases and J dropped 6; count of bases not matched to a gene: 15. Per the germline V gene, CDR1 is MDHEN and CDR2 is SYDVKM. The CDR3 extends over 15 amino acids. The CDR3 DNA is TGTGCCAGCGGACGCTATAGACAGGGAGTGAAGACCCAGTACTTC. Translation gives CASGRYRQGVKTQYF. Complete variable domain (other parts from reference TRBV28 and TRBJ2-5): DVKVTQSSRYLVKRTGEKVFLECVQDMDHENMFWYRQDPGLGLRLIYFSYDVKMKEKGDIPEGYSVSREKKERFSLILESASTNQTSMYLCASGRYRQGVKTQYFGPGTRLLVL.

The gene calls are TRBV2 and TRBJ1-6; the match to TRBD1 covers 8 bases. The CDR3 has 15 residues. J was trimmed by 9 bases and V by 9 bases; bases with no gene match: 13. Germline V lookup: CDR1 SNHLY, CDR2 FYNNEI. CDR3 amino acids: CASGRFDRGGSPLHF. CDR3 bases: TGTGCCAGTGGGAGGTTCGACAGGGGTGGTTCACCCCTCCACTTT.

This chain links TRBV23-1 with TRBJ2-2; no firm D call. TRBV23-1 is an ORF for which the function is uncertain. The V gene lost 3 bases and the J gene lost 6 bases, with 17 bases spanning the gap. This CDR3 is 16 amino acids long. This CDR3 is CASSHSSSRSSGELFF. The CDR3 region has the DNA TGCGCCAGCAGTCATTCCTCTTCCAGGTCCTCCGGGGAGCTGTTTTTT.

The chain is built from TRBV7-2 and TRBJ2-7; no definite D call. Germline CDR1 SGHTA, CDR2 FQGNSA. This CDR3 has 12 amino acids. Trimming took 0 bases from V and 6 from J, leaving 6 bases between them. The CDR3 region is CASSLALGEQYF. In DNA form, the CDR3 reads TGTGCCAGCAGCTTAGCGCTCGGCGAGCAGTACTTC.

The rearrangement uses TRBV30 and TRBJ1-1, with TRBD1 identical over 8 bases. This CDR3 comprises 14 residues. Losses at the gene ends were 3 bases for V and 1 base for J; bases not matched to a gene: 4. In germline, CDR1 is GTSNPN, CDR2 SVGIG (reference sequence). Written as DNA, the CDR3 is TGTGCCTGGAGAGGGACAGGAGAGAACACTGAAGCTTTCTTT. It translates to CAWRGTGENTEAFF.

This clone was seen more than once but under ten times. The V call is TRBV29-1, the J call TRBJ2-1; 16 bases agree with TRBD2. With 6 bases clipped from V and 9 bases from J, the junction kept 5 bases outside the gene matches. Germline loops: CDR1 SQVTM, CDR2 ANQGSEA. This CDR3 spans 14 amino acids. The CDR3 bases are TGCAGCGTCGGGACTAGCGGGAGGGCCTCTGAGCAGTTCTTC. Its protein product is CSVGTSGRASEQFF.

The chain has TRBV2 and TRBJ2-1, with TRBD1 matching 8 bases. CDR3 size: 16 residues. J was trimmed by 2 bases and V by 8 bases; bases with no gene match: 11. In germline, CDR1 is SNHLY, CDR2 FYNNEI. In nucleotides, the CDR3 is TGTGCCAGCGCCTATACCCCAGGGGGCCCCTACAATGAGCAGTTCTTC. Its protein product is CASAYTPGGPYNEQFF. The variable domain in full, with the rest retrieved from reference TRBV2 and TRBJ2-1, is EPEVTQTPSHQVTQMGQEVILRCVPISNHLYFYWYRQILGQKVEFLVSFYNNEISEKSEIFDDQFSVERPDGSNFTLKIRSTKLEDSAMYFCASAYTPGGPYNEQFFGPGTRLTVL.

This CDR3 reads CASKGNQETQYF. Here the CDR3 DNA reads TGTGCCAGCAAGGGGAACCAAGAGACCCAGTACTTC. J is TRBJ2-5 and V is TRBV2; D is possibly TRBD1 (5 bases). Per germline, CDR1 SNHLY and CDR2 FYNNEI. The CDR3 runs 12 residues. The V and J ends lost 7 bases and 0 bases respectively, with 6 bases between them.

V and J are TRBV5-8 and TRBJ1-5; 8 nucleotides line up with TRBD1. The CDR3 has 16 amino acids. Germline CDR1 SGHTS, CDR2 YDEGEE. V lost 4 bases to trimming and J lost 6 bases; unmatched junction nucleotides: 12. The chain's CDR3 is CASSPRTGLAGQPQHF. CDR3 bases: TGTGCCAGCAGCCCTAGGACAGGGTTGGCGGGTCAGCCCCAGCATTTT.

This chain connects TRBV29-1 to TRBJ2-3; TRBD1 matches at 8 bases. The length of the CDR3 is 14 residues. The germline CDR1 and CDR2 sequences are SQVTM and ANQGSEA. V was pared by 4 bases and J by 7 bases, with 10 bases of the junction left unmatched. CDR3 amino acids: CSVAQGATSYTQYF. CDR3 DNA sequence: TGCAGCGTTGCGCAGGGGGCTACGTCATATACGCAGTATTTT.

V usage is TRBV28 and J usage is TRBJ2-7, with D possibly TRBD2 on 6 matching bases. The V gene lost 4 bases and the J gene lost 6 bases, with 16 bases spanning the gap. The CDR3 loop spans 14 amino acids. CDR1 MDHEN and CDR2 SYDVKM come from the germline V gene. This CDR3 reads CASSSTMWGVEQYF. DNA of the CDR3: TGTGCCAGCAGTTCCACCATGTGGGGGGTCGAGCAGTACTTC.

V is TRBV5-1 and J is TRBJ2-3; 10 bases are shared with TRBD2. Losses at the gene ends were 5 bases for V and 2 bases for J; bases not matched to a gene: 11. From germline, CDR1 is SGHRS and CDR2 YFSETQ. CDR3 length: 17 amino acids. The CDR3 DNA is TGCGCCAGCAGTCAAACTAGCGGGGCCATAGACACAGATACGCAGTATTTT. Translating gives CASSQTSGAIDTDTQYF.

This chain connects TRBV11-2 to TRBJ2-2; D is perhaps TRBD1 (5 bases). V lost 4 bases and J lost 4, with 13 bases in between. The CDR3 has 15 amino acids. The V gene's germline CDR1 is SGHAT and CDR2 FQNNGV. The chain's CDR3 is CASSSVQGSTGELFF. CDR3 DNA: TGTGCCAGCAGCTCGGTTCAGGGTAGCACCGGGGAGCTGTTTTTT. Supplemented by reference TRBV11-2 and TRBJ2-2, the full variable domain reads EAGVAQSPRYKIIEKRQSVAFWCNPISGHATLYWYQQILGQGPKLLIQFQNNGVVDDSQLPKDRFSAERLKGVDSTLKIQPAKLEDSAVYLCASSSVQGSTGELFFGEGSRLTVL.

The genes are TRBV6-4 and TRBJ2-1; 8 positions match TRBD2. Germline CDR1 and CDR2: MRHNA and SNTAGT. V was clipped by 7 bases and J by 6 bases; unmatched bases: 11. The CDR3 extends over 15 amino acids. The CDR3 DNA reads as TGTGCCAGCATGAGGTGGAGTAGCGGGGCCAATGAGCAGTTCTTC. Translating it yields CASMRWSSGANEQFF.

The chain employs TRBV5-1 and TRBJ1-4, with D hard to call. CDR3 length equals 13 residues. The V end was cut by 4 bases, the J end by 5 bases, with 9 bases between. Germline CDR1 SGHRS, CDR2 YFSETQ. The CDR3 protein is CASSVSPNEKLFF. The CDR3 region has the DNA TGCGCCAGCAGCGTATCCCCGAATGAAAAACTGTTTTTT.

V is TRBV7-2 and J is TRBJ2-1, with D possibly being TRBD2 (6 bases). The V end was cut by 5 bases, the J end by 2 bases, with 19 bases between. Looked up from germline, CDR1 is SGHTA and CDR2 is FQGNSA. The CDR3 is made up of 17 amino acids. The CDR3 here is CASSQSLLAATYNEQFF. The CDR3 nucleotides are TGTGCCAGCAGCCAATCGCTACTAGCTGCAACCTACAATGAGCAGTTCTTC.

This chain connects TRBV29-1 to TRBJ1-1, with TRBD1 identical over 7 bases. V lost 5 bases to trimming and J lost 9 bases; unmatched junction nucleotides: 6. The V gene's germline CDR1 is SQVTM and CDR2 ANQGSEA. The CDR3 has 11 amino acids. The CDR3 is CSVPRDSQAFF. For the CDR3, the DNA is TGCAGCGTTCCCCGGGACAGCCAAGCTTTCTTT.